The T cell receptor (beta chain) described here comes from a study of T cells in Graves' hyperthyroidism and ophthalmopathy. This clonotype appeared many times. What it binds is unknown. CDR3 size: 15 residues. CDR1 is SNHLY, CDR2 FYNNEI, per germline. The germline V and J ends were trimmed by 2 bases and 0 bases, with 8 bases remaining between them. TCR beta CDR3 sequences were amplified from RNA transcripts. Initially, a first-round RT-PCR of the TCR CDR3 employed the HTBI primer set. TCRdb re-called the multiplex PCR reads through MiXCR, storing one row per CDR3 protein. The sample has 560,000 or so distinct CDR3 sequences, 20% seen once. Findings and limits, study-wide: Most thyroid clonotypes with frequency above 0.001 were detected in blood.

From 8.5 to 10 ml of fresh peripheral blood, PBMCs were isolated. This receptor was obtained from a man in his forties with Graves' ophthalmopathy. This rearrangement joins TRBV2 to TRBJ1-3; D not certain. The sample was blood. The CDR3 spells CASSELGLSGNTIYF. In nucleotides, the CDR3 is TGTGCCAGCAGTGAACTAGGACTCTCTGGAAACACCATATATTTT.